The present T cell receptor (beta chain) was sequenced within a study of identical twins. Findings of the study overall: Excess twin sharing in beta out-of-frame sequences was weaker.

This clonotype was seen at least ten times. Its target is unknown. MiXCR was run by TCRdb on the 5' RACE reads, yielding one entry per CDR3 protein. The repertoire consists of over 550,000 distinct CDR3 sequences, with just over 7% occurring once and the leading ten covering 1.6%. Per germline, CDR1 MDHEN and CDR2 SYDVKM. The CDR3 loop spans 17 amino acids. Trimming took off 6 bases at V and 5 bases at J, with 22 bases between the two ends. This sample was shared with a second study, whose subject was yellow fever vaccine responses in identical twins.

The receptor was derived from a woman in her late teens or twenties in good health. The chain is built from TRBV28 and TRBJ2-2; D call uncertain. Sequencing was carried out using PBMCs. The CDR3 spells CASSPTWGSLSTGELFF. The CDR3, as DNA: TGTGCCAGCAGCCCCACGTGGGGTTCCCTGAGTACCGGGGAGCTGTTTTTT.